One TCR beta chain is described in this entry. What antigen it recognizes has not been identified. Per-base quality was not reported, and no clone a single base away is much larger than it. Samples from volunteer blood donors who had recovered from COVID-19 were contributed by a second Seattle source. Collaborating institutions collected whole blood in K2EDTA tubes following their own protocols. For TCRbeta analysis, collaborator samples were shipped as frozen whole blood, as isolated PBMCs, or as DNA extracted from either sample type. This sample stems from a study of blood T cell repertoires in COVID-19 (TCRdb year 2020). Study-level background: Samples covering the acute and convalescent phases of COVID-19 were provided by collaborators in the United States, Italy and Spain. The material from the prospective study consisted of cDNA or gDNA derived from T cells, B-cell-depleted T cells, or PBMCs. The dataset comprised deeply sampled blood TCRbeta repertoires from subjects exposed to, actively infected with, or recovered from COVID-19. The repertoires were released in a freely available public database meant as a resource for research on the immune response to SARS-CoV-2. Samples came from the ongoing ImmuneRACE study (first 160 participants) plus 1,254 subjects from 6 global collaborators. The sample metadata nearly always contained a de-identified subject ID, COVID-19 status, age in years and sex. Where available, HLA class I and class II types were taken from metadata supplied by the sample provider and were not determined by assay-based typing.

Paper-wide results and their limitations: How much clinical and demographic metadata was included differed by source and by participant, and the metadata was provided uncurated.

TCRbeta CDR3 regions were amplified from genomic DNA using the immunoSEQ Assay, a bias-controlled multiplex PCR. Concerning the study's data processing: Nucleated cell counts per sample were estimated from amplification of reference gene primers within the assay. Sequence reads were collapsed and filtered to measure the absolute abundance of every unique TCRbeta CDR3 rearrangement. For each sample, productive Simpson clonality was calculated by taking the square root of Simpson's diversity index across productive rearrangements. Here the immuneACCESS table is served through TCRdb, limited to in-frame sequences with V and J called. Missing clones are a known gap in these copies; in checked studies unresolved V genes cover under half, and the rest lacks a known reason. V and J calls and clone size are copied from that table; D and trimming were computed from the DNA. Across this sample there are some 260,000 clones, with about 88% seen only once. The ten largest account for 2.1% of the sample.

The germline V gene gives CDR1 as SNHLY and CDR2 as FYNNEI. From the cysteine up to the phenylalanine, the CDR3 has a length of 15 residues. The retained sequence is limited to the CDR3, 45 bases, with the frame set at the first base. V is reduced by 2 bases and J by 0 bases, leaving a spacing of 8 bases between them. The material sequenced was peripheral blood. This chain is built from TRBV2 and TRBJ1-5; there is no confident call for the D gene. This sequence was found in a woman in her thirties or forties who had recovered from COVID-19. The nucleotide sequence is TGTGCCAGCAGTGAATCCAGTTATAGCAATCAGCCCCAGCATTTT. Its protein reads: CASSESSYSNQPQHF.